Each of the 7 T cell receptor beta chains below was sequenced from the same sample in a study of human T cells and chemical hapten exposure. The time point: pre-sensitization, week 0. The treatment denotes: therapeutic diphenylcyclopropenone sensitization with weekly scalp DPC. Each CDR3 protein gets one entry after TCRdb re-called the RACE reads with MiXCR. The sample shows approximately 77,000 distinct CDR3 sequences, 14% of them seen only once. The sample was whole blood, taken in connection with sensitization to the hapten diphenylcyclopropenone (DPC). Receptor source: a woman aged 45-60 years with alopecia areata. Some clones in this sample may be carry-over from other donors' samples.

The chain joins TRBV7-2 to TRBJ2-2; possibly TRBD1 for D (5 bases). Germline V lookup: CDR1 SGHTA, CDR2 FQGNSA. V dropped 7 bases and J dropped 0 bases, with 12 bases sitting between them. The CDR3 is made up of 15 amino acids. CDR3 sequence reads: CASISGSANTGELFF. CDR3 bases: TGTGCCAGCATATCAGGGTCCGCGAACACCGGGGAGCTGTTTTTT.

This chain connects TRBV6-2 or TRBV6-3 to TRBJ2-5; D unresolved. The CDR3 is 14 residues long. Germline CDR1 reads MNHEY; CDR2 reads SVGEGT. Trimming took 5 bases from V and 4 from J, leaving 14 bases between them. CDR3 in DNA: TGTGCCAGCAGTCCCCTTCGACCGGGAGAGACCCAGTACTTC. Its translation is CASSPLRPGETQYF.

This clonotype was seen ten or more times. The chain uses TRBV5-4 and TRBJ2-2; 11 nucleotides match TRBD2. The CDR3 is 16 residues long. Per the germline V gene, CDR1 is SGHNT and CDR2 is YYREEE (reference sequence). J was trimmed by 0 bases and V by 4 bases; bases with no gene match: 2. Here the CDR3 reads CASSPTSGANTGELFF. The DNA of the CDR3 is TGTGCCAGCAGCCCGACTAGCGGGGCGAACACCGGGGAGCTGTTTTTT.

V gene TRBV10-2 combines with J gene TRBJ2-2, with TRBD1 identical over 9 bases. Germline-derived CDR1 and CDR2 are WSHSY and SAAADI. The CDR3 spans 14 residues. Trimming removed 7 bases from V and 3 bases from J; junction bases left unmatched: 3. As DNA, the CDR3 is TGCGCCAGCAAGGGGGACAGGGACACCGGGGAGCTGTTTTTT. Translating it yields CASKGDRDTGELFF.

This clonotype has just a few counts. The V and J genes are TRBV11-2 and TRBJ2-7; 8 bases map to TRBD1. With V trimmed by 5 bases and J by 2 bases, 14 bases remained unmatched. The CDR3 runs 17 residues. Germline CDR1 reads SGHAT; CDR2 reads FQNNGV. This CDR3 is CASSPRPGTGAAYEQYF. CDR3 nucleotides: TGTGCCAGCAGCCCACGACCCGGGACAGGAGCCGCCTACGAGCAGTACTTC.

This clonotype came up a few times. CDR3 DNA sequence: TGTGCCAGCAGTGAAGTGGGGGGAGATACGCAGTATTTT. It encodes CASSEVGGDTQYF. The genes are TRBV6-1 and TRBJ2-3; a possible D gene is TRBD2 (6 bases). This CDR3 has 13 amino acids. The V gene lost 1 base and the J gene lost 5 bases, with 7 bases spanning the gap. Germline V gene lookup returns CDR1 MNHNS and CDR2 SASEGT.

The chain uses TRBV6-6 and TRBJ1-5; D ambiguous. The CDR3 extends over 15 amino acids. Trimming cost V 6 bases and J 2 bases, with 14 bases left between them. Germline assignment: CDR1 MNHNY and CDR2 SVGAGI (reference sequence). CDR3 region: CASSSGPSCNQPQHF. The CDR3 DNA sequence: TGTGCCAGCAGCTCAGGACCTAGCTGCAATCAGCCCCAGCATTTT.